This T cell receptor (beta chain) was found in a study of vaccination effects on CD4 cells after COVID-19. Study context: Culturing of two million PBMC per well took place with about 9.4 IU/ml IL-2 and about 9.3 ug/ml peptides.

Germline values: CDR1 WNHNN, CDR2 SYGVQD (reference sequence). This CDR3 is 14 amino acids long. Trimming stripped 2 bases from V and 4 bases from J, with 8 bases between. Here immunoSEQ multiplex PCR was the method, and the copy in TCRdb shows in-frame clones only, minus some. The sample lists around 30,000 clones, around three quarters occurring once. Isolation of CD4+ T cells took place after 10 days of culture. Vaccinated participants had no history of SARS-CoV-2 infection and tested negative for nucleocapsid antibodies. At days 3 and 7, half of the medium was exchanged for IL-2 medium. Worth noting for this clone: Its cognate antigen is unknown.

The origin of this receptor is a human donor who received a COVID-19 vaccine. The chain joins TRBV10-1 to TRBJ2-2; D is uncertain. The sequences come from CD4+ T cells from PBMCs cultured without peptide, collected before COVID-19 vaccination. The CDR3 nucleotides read TGCGCCAGCAGTGAGACTCAGCCCACCGGGGAGCTGTTTTTT. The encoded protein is CASSETQPTGELFF.